The T cell receptor beta chain under discussion was sequenced for a study of cytomegalovirus exposure and HLA in healthy donors. Study summary: Unique TCRs from HLA-typed donors, some 85 million of them, were held in an early data release. Study results and limitations: Later on, an analysis tied 15,000 to 20,000 TCR beta sequences to HLA alleles at 0.05 false discovery rate. Immune exposure information available was restricted to CMV serostatus.

As concerns this clone: Its antigen remains unknown. Its ends do not fully match the called genes, so a read error is possible.

PCR was performed using 60 Vbeta and 13 Jbeta primers. Generated by immunoSEQ multiplex PCR, the TCRdb table keeps only in-frame clones and is missing some. The table records roughly 69,000 clones, 75% to 80% of them present only once. The sequenced material came from PBMCs. This clonotype was sampled from a man younger than 35 in good health and CMV-seronegative.

The chain's CDR3 is CASSLGLAGLRTF. CDR3 DNA sequence: TGTGCCAGCAGCTTGGGGCTAGCGGGGCTCCGTACCTTC. J is TRBJ2-7 and V is TRBV5-4; 9 bases line up with TRBD2. The CDR3 contains 13 residues. Germline assignment: CDR1 SGHNT and CDR2 YYREEE (reference sequence).